These T cell receptor beta chains were read from a single sample in a study of blood T cell repertoires in COVID-19. Sequencing used immunoSEQ multiplex PCR; TCRdb keeps in-frame clones, though not all of them. The table includes 250,000 to 350,000 clones, 75% to 90% detected once. Sequenced sample: peripheral blood. The origin of the receptors is a woman between 50 and 59 years old with COVID-19, enrolled during active disease. The CDR3 runs from the conserved cysteine through the conserved F or W. A D gene is named only where the DNA matches it firmly. The size of a clone is reported for some rows only, either as once, few or many, or as a class for expanded clones.

-	TRBJ2-7	once	TRBV11-3	CASSLEGQEQYF	TGTGCCAGCAGCTTAGAGGGGCAGGAGCAGTACTTC
TRBD1	TRBJ1-3	-	TRBV18	CASSPETGPGNTIYF	TGTGCCAGCTCACCAGAGACAGGGCCGGGAAACACCATATATTTT
TRBD1	TRBJ1-3	-	TRBV4-1	CASRSAGGSGNTIYF	TGCGCCAGCAGATCCGCAGGGGGCTCCGGAAACACCATATATTTT
TRBD2	TRBJ2-1	-	TRBV5-1	CASSPPTSGYNEQFF	TGCGCCAGCAGCCCACCGACTAGCGGCTACAATGAGCAGTTCTTC
-	TRBJ1-1	-	TRBV2	CASIPNQAGGREAFF	TGTGCCAGCATTCCCAATCAGGCGGGGGGTCGGGAAGCTTTCTTT
-	TRBJ1-5	-	TRBV19	CASSIDSWLQGSNQPQHF	TGTGCCAGTAGTATAGATTCATGGTTACAGGGTAGCAATCAGCCCCAGCATTTT
TRBD2	TRBJ2-1	-	TRBV11-2	CASSLRGTSGRRTYNEQFF	TGTGCCAGCAGCTTACGGGGGACTAGCGGGAGAAGAACCTACAATGAGCAGTTCTTC
TRBD1	TRBJ2-7	-	TRBV19	CASSSDRPPYEQYF	TGTGCCAGTAGTTCGGACAGGCCACCCTACGAGCAGTACTTC
-	TRBJ1-1	-	TRBV21-1	CASRNMGQGQGNTEAFF	TGTGCCAGCAGGAACATGGGGCAGGGGCAGGGGAACACTGAAGCTTTCTTT
-	TRBJ2-3	once	TRBV28	CASRGSSDTQYF	TGTGCCAGCAGGGGGAGTTCAGATACGCAGTATTTT
TRBD2	TRBJ2-3	-	TRBV7-9	CASSPRIAGDRDTQYF	TGTGCCAGCAGCCCTAGGATAGCGGGAGATAGGGATACGCAGTATTTT
-	TRBJ2-7	-	TRBV5-5	CASSFGPQSGEQYF	TGTGCCAGCAGCTTTGGGCCCCAATCAGGGGAGCAGTACTTC
-	TRBJ1-1	-	TRBV19	CASSITKQNTEAFF	TGTGCCAGTAGTATAACAAAACAGAACACTGAAGCTTTCTTT
-	TRBJ2-2	-	TRBV5-4	CASSLGPPAGELFF	TGTGCCAGCAGCTTGGGGCCCCCAGCCGGGGAGCTGTTTTTT
TRBD2	TRBJ2-1	-	TRBV5-1	CASSPESGRAGNEQFF	TGCGCCAGCAGCCCTGAAAGCGGGAGGGCCGGAAATGAGCAGTTCTTC
-	TRBJ2-7	-	TRBV18	CASSLYGDSYEQYF	TGTGCCAGCTCACTCTACGGGGACTCCTACGAGCAGTACTTC
-	TRBJ2-3	-	TRBV25-1	CASSGLSGSTDTQYF	TGTGCCAGCAGTGGGCTGAGCGGGAGCACAGATACGCAGTATTTT